The rows below give T cell receptor beta chains drawn from one sample of a study of shared T cell receptors in the human thymus. The method was immunoSEQ multiplex PCR; TCRdb's version includes in-frame clones alone and lacks a portion of them. This table holds tens of thousands of clones, around 96% found once. What was sequenced was thymocytes. These receptors were taken from a human donor. Each CDR3 is given with its conserved first and last residue. Fields, in order: D gene, J gene, V gene, CDR3 protein, CDR3 DNA. A D gene is named only where the DNA matches it firmly.

>-|TRBJ1-4|TRBV5-1
CASSLAEDNEKLFF
TGCGCCAGCAGCTTGGCAGAGGATAATGAAAAACTGTTTTTT
>TRBD1|TRBJ1-1|TRBV27
CASSLTPRDRGETEAFF
TGTGCCAGCAGTTTGACGCCCCGGGACAGGGGAGAAACTGAAGCTTTCTTT
>-|TRBJ2-7|TRBV9
CASSVVGGARDEQYF
TGTGCCAGCAGCGTAGTAGGGGGGGCCAGGGACGAGCAGTACTTC
>-|TRBJ2-7|TRBV14
CASSQDWQRTQEQYF
TGTGCCAGCAGCCAAGATTGGCAGAGGACTCAGGAGCAGTACTTC
>-|TRBJ1-1|TRBV19
CASSIVGRWTEAFF
TGTGCCAGTAGTATCGTGGGGCGATGGACTGAAGCTTTCTTT
>TRBD1|TRBJ1-2|TRBV4-1
CASSLSDRPQDGYTF
TGCGCCAGCAGCCTCTCGGACAGGCCCCAAGATGGCTACACCTTC
>-|TRBJ2-7|TRBV15
CATSNDNYEQYF
TGTGCCACCAGCAACGATAACTACGAGCAGTACTTC
>TRBD2|TRBJ2-5|TRBV25-1
CASSGEGRGKAKTQYF
TGTGCCAGCAGTGGGGAGGGGCGGGGTAAAGCGAAGACCCAGTACTTC
>TRBD1|TRBJ1-2|TRBV7-9
CASSLANRGRGYGYTF
TGTGCCAGCAGCTTAGCTAACAGGGGGCGCGGCTATGGCTACACCTTC
>TRBD1|TRBJ2-7|TRBV4-2
CASSQGQGSYEQYF
TGTGCCAGCAGCCAGGGACAGGGCTCCTACGAGCAGTACTTC
>-|TRBJ2-7|TRBV6-1
CASSELRTGSAYF
TGTGCCAGCAGTGAATTGCGTACAGGGTCGGCGTACTTC
>TRBD1|TRBJ1-1|TRBV6-5
CASRSDRDTEAFF
TGTGCCAGCAGATCCGACAGGGACACTGAAGCTTTCTTT
>TRBD2|TRBJ2-4|TRBV14
CASSQGLADKPAKNIQYF
TGTGCCAGCAGCCAAGGCCTAGCGGACAAACCCGCCAAAAACATTCAGTACTTC
>TRBD2|TRBJ2-3|TRBV19
CATRRTSGCTDTQYF
TGTGCCACCCGAAGGACTAGCGGGTGCACAGATACGCAGTATTTT
>-|TRBJ1-4|TRBV27
CASSLKVPEVNEKLFF
TGTGCCAGCAGTTTAAAGGTCCCCGAGGTTAATGAAAAACTGTTTTTT
>TRBD1|TRBJ2-2|TRBV28
CASPLGQGAGTGELFF
TGTGCCAGCCCTCTCGGACAGGGGGCGGGTACCGGGGAGCTGTTTTTT
>-|TRBJ2-5|TRBV15
CATRGVVETQYF
TGTGCCACCAGAGGGGTTGTGGAGACCCAGTACTTC
>-|TRBJ1-4|TRBV4-3
CASSQDPDRGEKLFF
TGCGCCAGCAGCCAAGATCCGGATAGGGGGGAAAAACTGTTTTTT
>TRBD1|TRBJ1-1|TRBV5-1
CASSLEDRGRGPNPEAFF
TGCGCCAGCAGCTTGGAGGACAGGGGTAGAGGGCCTAACCCTGAAGCTTTCTTT
>-|TRBJ1-1|TRBV7-9
CASSSASTRGNTEAFF
TGTGCCAGCAGCTCTGCGTCCACTAGGGGAAACACTGAAGCTTTCTTT
>-|TRBJ2-2|TRBV2
CASVCREANTGELFF
TGTGCCAGCGTATGCAGGGAAGCGAACACCGGGGAGCTGTTTTTT
>TRBD1|TRBJ1-5|TRBV2
CASSTDRYNQPQHF
TGTGCCAGCAGTACGGACAGGTACAATCAGCCCCAGCATTTT
>TRBD1|TRBJ2-2|TRBV2
CASSKQGANTGELFF
TGTGCCAGCAGTAAACAGGGGGCGAACACCGGGGAGCTGTTTTTT
>TRBD2|TRBJ2-5|TRBV15
CATSRGKTSGGRGQYF
TGTGCCACCAGCAGAGGGAAGACTAGCGGGGGAAGGGGCCAGTACTTC
>-|TRBJ2-1|TRBV10-2
CASSEKRLVWGFTYNEQFF
TGCGCCAGCAGTGAGAAACGACTAGTATGGGGCTTCACCTACAATGAGCAGTTCTTC
>-|TRBJ1-5|TRBV5-8
CASSSVGGISNQPQHF
TGTGCCAGCAGCTCTGTGGGAGGGATTAGCAATCAGCCCCAGCATTTT
>TRBD1|TRBJ1-1|TRBV6-6
CASSSDRGRTEAFF
TGTGCCAGCAGTTCGGACAGGGGGCGCACTGAAGCTTTCTTT
>TRBD1|TRBJ1-5|TRBV28
CASSSNRGNQPQHF
TGTGCCAGCAGTAGTAACAGGGGGAATCAGCCCCAGCATTTT
>-|TRBJ1-3|TRBV4-1
CASSHRGTGNTIYF
TGCGCCAGCAGCCATAGGGGGACGGGAAACACCATATATTTT
>-|TRBJ2-3|TRBV5-1
CASSLGGGNPSLGVDTQYF
TGCGCCAGCAGCTTGGGTGGCGGGAATCCCTCCTTGGGTGTGGATACGCAGTATTTT
>-|TRBJ1-6|TRBV5-6
CASSFSRQDLSSPLHF
TGTGCCAGCAGCTTTTCTCGGCAGGATTTGAGTTCACCCCTCCACTTT
>-|TRBJ2-2|TRBV7-4
CASSTRAGELFF
TGTGCCAGCAGCACCCGCGCCGGGGAGCTGTTTTTT
>TRBD1|TRBJ1-5|TRBV4-1
CASSQGRDRDRSNQPQHF
TGCGCCAGCAGCCAAGGAAGGGACAGGGACCGAAGCAATCAGCCCCAGCATTTT
>-|TRBJ1-2|TRBV11-2
CASSLWGVYGYTF
TGTGCCAGCAGCTTATGGGGGGTCTATGGCTACACCTTC
>-|TRBJ2-7|TRBV5-6
CASSSPVGPLPYEQYF
TGTGCCAGCAGCTCGCCGGTGGGGCCCCTCCCTTACGAGCAGTACTTC
>TRBD2|TRBJ2-3|TRBV7-2
CASSLTQPGGSTDTQYF
TGTGCCAGCAGCTTGACTCAGCCGGGGGGTAGCACAGATACGCAGTATTTT
>TRBD2|TRBJ2-1|TRBV9
CASSVVARGGLNNEQFF
TGTGCCAGCAGCGTAGTGGCCCGGGGGGGCCTCAACAATGAGCAGTTCTTC
>TRBD2|TRBJ2-1|TRBV9
CASSPILTSGGPKYSYNEQFF
TGTGCCAGCAGCCCCATTTTGACTAGCGGGGGCCCGAAGTACTCCTACAATGAGCAGTTCTTC
>-|TRBJ2-1|TRBV5-4
CASSLLGSYNEQFF
TGTGCCAGCAGCTTGCTAGGTTCCTACAATGAGCAGTTCTTC
>-|TRBJ2-1|TRBV9
CASSVGANNEQFF
TGTGCCAGCAGCGTAGGGGCCAACAATGAGCAGTTCTTC
>-|TRBJ1-1|TRBV5-6
CASSWIGAVNTEAFF
TGTGCCAGCAGCTGGATTGGGGCAGTGAACACTGAAGCTTTCTTT
>TRBD2|TRBJ2-3|TRBV4-3
CASSHESGALTTDTQYF
TGCGCCAGCAGCCACGAAAGCGGGGCCCTTACCACAGATACGCAGTATTTT
>-|TRBJ2-3|TRBV4-1
CASSQDASTGRNTDTQYF
TGCGCCAGCAGCCAAGATGCGTCAACAGGGAGGAATACAGATACGCAGTATTTT
>-|TRBJ2-2|TRBV29-1
CSVEGSDGGGTNTGELFF
TGCAGCGTTGAAGGGTCCGATGGTGGGGGTACGAACACCGGGGAGCTGTTTTTT